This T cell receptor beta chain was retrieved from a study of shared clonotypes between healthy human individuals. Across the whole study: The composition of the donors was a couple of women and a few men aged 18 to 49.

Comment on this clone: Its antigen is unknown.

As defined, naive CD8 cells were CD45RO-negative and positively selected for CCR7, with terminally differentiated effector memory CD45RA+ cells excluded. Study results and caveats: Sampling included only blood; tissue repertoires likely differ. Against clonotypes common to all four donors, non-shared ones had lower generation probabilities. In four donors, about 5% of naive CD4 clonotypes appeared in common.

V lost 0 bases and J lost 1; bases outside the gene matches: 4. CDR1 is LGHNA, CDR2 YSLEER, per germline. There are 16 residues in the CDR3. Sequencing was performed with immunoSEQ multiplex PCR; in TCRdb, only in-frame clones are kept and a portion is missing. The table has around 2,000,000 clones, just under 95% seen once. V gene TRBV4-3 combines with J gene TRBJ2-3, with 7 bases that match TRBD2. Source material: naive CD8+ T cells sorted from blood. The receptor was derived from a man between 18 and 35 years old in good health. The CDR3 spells CASSQEPSGGTDTQYF. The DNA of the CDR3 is TGCGCCAGCAGCCAAGAGCCTAGCGGAGGCACAGATACGCAGTATTTT.